Listed below are T cell receptor beta chains from one sample, sequenced in a study of cytomegalovirus exposure and HLA in healthy donors. Profiling relied on immunoSEQ multiplex PCR, and the TCRdb table lists in-frame clones only, not all of them. The table records over 140,000 clones, 70% to 90% of them present only once. The sequenced sample was PBMCs. Receptor source: a man in his fifties or sixties in good health and CMV-seronegative. The CDR3 runs from the conserved cysteine through the conserved F or W. Fields, in order: V gene, J gene, CDR3 protein.

TRBV29-1	TRBJ1-1	CSVGGAEAFF
TRBV19	TRBJ1-2	CASSIGWKGNYGYTF
TRBV7-6	TRBJ2-1	CASSPKVGQGADNEQFF
TRBV18	TRBJ2-2	CASSPTIGHNTGELFF
TRBV5-1	TRBJ2-5	CATSTNRGQETQYF
TRBV11-3	TRBJ2-2	CASSSGGDTGELFF
TRBV18	TRBJ2-7	CASSPSGTGSYEQYF
TRBV6-6	TRBJ2-1	CASKRGGEYNEQFF
TRBV6-5	TRBJ1-6	CAVHAGDSPLHF
TRBV19	TRBJ2-2	CASSIDSPRGTGELFF
TRBV7-9	TRBJ1-3	CASSLALADSGNTIYF
TRBV11-2	TRBJ1-6	CASSPFTGSPLHF
TRBV4-1	TRBJ1-1	CASSQRTGNTEAFF
TRBV6-1	TRBJ2-1	CAASLSGGIDEQFF
TRBV19	TRBJ1-5	CASSARQPRDRFNQPQHF
TRBV6-1	TRBJ1-1	CASITLEAFF
TRBV18	TRBJ1-1	CASSPQRGGTEAFF
TRBV30	TRBJ1-5	CAWSQGSNQPQHF
TRBV30	TRBJ2-7	CAGGRDSYYEQYF
TRBV2	TRBJ2-3	CASSSGASTDTQYF
TRBV9	TRBJ2-2	CASSVGRSGRYAGELFF
TRBV5-1	TRBJ2-5	CASSLSARGKQETQYF
TRBV11-2	TRBJ1-6	CASSAGQGYNSPLHF
TRBV28	TRBJ1-3	CASSSIPPGQGGNTIYF
TRBV5-4	TRBJ2-5	CASSLPGAETQYF
TRBV18	TRBJ1-5	CASSPRTDNQPQHF
TRBV7-2	TRBJ1-1	CASSSHRGTEAFF
TRBV6-6	TRBJ2-1	CASSYPGSEQFF